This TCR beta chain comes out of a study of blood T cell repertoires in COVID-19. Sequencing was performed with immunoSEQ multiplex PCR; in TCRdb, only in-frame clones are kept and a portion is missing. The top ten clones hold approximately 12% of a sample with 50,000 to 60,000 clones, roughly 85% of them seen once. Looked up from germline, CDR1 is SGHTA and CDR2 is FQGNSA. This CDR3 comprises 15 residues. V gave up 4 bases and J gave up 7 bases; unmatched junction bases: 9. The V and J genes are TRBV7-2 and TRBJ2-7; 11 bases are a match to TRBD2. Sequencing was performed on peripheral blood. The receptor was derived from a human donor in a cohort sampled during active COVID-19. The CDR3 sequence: CASSSLAGGWYEQYF. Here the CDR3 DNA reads TGTGCCAGCAGCTCCTTAGCGGGAGGGTGGTATGAGCAGTACTTC.